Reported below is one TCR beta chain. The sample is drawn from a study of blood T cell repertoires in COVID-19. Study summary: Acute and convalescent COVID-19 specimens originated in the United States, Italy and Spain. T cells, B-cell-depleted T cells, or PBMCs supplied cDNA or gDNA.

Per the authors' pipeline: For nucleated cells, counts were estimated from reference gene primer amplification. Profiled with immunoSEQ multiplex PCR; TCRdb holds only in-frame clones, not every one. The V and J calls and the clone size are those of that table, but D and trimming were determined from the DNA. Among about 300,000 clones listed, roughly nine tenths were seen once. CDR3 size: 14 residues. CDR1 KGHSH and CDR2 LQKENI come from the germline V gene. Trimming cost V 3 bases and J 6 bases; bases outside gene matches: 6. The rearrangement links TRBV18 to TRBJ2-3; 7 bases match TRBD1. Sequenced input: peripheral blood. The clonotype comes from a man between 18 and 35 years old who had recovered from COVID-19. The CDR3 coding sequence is TGTGCCAGCTCACCCCAAAGGGGGCTGGATACGCAGTATTTT. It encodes CASSPQRGLDTQYF.